One TCR beta chain is described in this entry. Its antigen remains unidentified. These data originate in a study of spatial heterogeneity in lung cancer. Study findings and constraints: TCRs found ubiquitously expanded in tumor appeared in blood more at resection than at follow-up.

Time point specified: sample taken at primary tumor resection. Unsorted whole RNA from tumor, nontumor lung or frozen PBMC underwent sequencing. Germline V gene lookup returns CDR1 DFQATT and CDR2 SNEGSKA (reference sequence). The CDR3 sequence is 16 residues long. Trimming took 6 bases from V and 0 from J; bases not matched to a gene: 13. From the 5' RACE reads, TCRdb called clonotypes with MiXCR, one entry per CDR3 protein. The sample lists tens of thousands of distinct CDR3 sequences, less than 6.5% occurring once. The gene calls are TRBV20-1 and TRBJ2-7; TRBD1 matches 8 bases. The material sequenced was PBMCs, taken at surgery. The receptor was isolated from a female donor with early-stage non-small cell lung cancer. CDR3 nucleotide sequence: TGCAGTGCCCATCCCGAACAGGGGGGTGGCTCCTACGAGCAGTACTTC. It codes for CSAHPEQGGGSYEQYF.